This TCR beta chain was documented in a study of cytomegalovirus exposure and HLA in healthy donors. With V trimmed by 5 bases and J by 4 bases, 11 bases remained unmatched. Germline-derived CDR1 and CDR2 are ENHRY and SYGVKD. The CDR3 runs 17 residues. The PCR ran on 60 Vbeta and 13 Jbeta primers. Data came from immunoSEQ multiplex PCR; TCRdb stores just in-frame clones and leaves some out. The repertoire has 170,000 or so clones, around three quarters of them found once; the top ten carry 4.5% to 6%. Sample: PBMCs. The chain has TRBV10-3 and TRBJ2-1, with 10 positions matching TRBD1. The TCR comes from a man aged 35 to 55 in good health and CMV-seronegative. The CDR3 here is CAISSSSGTGVYNEQFF. Here the CDR3 DNA reads TGTGCCATCAGTTCCAGTTCCGGGACAGGGGTGTACAATGAGCAGTTCTTC.